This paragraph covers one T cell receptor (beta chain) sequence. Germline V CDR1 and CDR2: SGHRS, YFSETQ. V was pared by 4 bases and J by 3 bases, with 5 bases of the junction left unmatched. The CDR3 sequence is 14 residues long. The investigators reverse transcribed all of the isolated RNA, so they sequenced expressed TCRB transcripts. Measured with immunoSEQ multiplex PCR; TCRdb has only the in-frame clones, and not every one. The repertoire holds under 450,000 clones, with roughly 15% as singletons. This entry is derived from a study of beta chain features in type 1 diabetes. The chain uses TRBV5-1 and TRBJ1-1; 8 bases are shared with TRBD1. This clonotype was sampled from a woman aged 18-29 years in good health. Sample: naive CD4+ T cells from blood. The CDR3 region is CASSPMTGDTEAFF. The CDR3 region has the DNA TGCGCCAGCAGCCCGATGACAGGGGACACTGAAGCTTTCTTT.